The text below deals with one T cell receptor beta chain. Its specificity is unknown. Systemic immunosuppression or autoimmune disease history was grounds to exclude patients. Clones were read by immunoSEQ multiplex PCR, and TCRdb kept only the in-frame ones, dropping some. This table has around 30,000 clones, roughly 79% appearing once. The sample originates from a study of OX40 agonist ivuxolimab in advanced cancers. Study information: Ivuxolimab was delivered to patients intravenously every 2 weeks at doses spanning 0.01 to 10 mg/kg. Patients with prior anti-PD-1, anti-PD-L1 or anti-CTLA-4 therapy were eligible; about 41% had some. Study-level results: CD4+ and CD8+ blood T cells expanded clonally by week 6 at 0.1 to 3.0 mg/kg.

Per germline, CDR1 MDHEN and CDR2 SYDVKM. The CDR3 runs to 15 residues. V dropped 3 bases and J dropped 4 bases, with 15 bases sitting between them. The sequencing used CD4+ or CD8+ T cells sorted from blood, collected in a trial of the OX40 agonist ivuxolimab. The clonotype comes from an adult with an advanced solid tumor such as melanoma, head and neck, liver or kidney cancer. The J gene is TRBJ1-2, the V gene TRBV28; maybe TRBD1 (6 bases). The CDR3 protein is CASSLIQGSGYGYTF. DNA for the CDR3: TGTGCCAGCAGTTTGATTCAGGGGTCTGGCTATGGCTACACCTTC.